This is a list of T cell receptor beta chains from one sample in a study of T cell changes during pregnancy in multiple sclerosis. Method: immunoSEQ multiplex PCR; TCRdb's copy keeps in-frame clones and lacks some. The sample has about 28,000 clones; about 88% are singletons. The material sequenced was CD4+ T cells from peripheral blood mononuclear cells, taken in the second trimester of pregnancy. Receptors originate from a female donor with multiple sclerosis, enrolled in a pregnancy study. CDR3s include the opening cysteine and the closing phenylalanine or tryptophan. A D gene is named only where the DNA matches it firmly. Size is omitted from some rows. Given values are once, few, many or a class for expanded clones.

TRBJ2-2	once	-	TRBV7-9	TGTGCCAGCAGTCGTCCGACTACCCTGCTTGCCGGGGGCGGGGAGCTGTTTTTT	CASSRPTTLLAGGGELFF
TRBJ1-4	-	-	TRBV25-1	TGTGCCAGCAGTGATCGGACGGGAGGTGGAACAACTAATGAAAAACTGTTTTTT	CASSDRTGGGTTNEKLFF
TRBJ2-7	-	TRBD1	TRBV5-1	TGCGCCAGCAGCTTGGAACAGGGGGCGGACGAGCAGTACTTC	CASSLEQGADEQYF
TRBJ2-1	-	TRBD2	TRBV4-1	TGCGCCAGCAGCCAAGGGCTAGCGGGGGGGCCCATCCAGAATGAGCAGTTCTTC	CASSQGLAGGPIQNEQFF
TRBJ2-7	-	TRBD1	TRBV6-5	TGTGCCAGCAGTTACCCTAGACAGGGGGTCTACGAGCAGTACTTC	CASSYPRQGVYEQYF
TRBJ2-1	-	TRBD2	TRBV2	TGTGCCAGCACCGGGGGGGGTGAGCAGTTCTTC	CASTGGGEQFF
TRBJ2-1	-	TRBD2	TRBV19	TGTGCCAGTAGTAGCGGACTAGCCCAGACTCACTACAATGAGCAGTTCTTC	CASSSGLAQTHYNEQFF
TRBJ1-2	-	TRBD1	TRBV6-1	TGTGCCAGCAGTGAGGGACAGGACCCTTCTTACTATGGCTACACCTTC	CASSEGQDPSYYGYTF
TRBJ2-1	once	-	TRBV7-3	TGTGCCAGCAGCTTACGACAGGACAATGAGCAGTTCTTC	CASSLRQDNEQFF
TRBJ2-2	few	TRBD2	TRBV9	TGTGCCAGCAGCCCAAGGACTAGCCGGGGGGACACCGGGGAGCTGTTTTTT	CASSPRTSRGDTGELFF
TRBJ1-6	-	-	TRBV27	TGTGCCAGCAGTTTGAGCTCCTATAATTCACCCCTCCACTTT	CASSLSSYNSPLHF
TRBJ1-3	-	-	TRBV18	TGTGCCAGCTCACCTCGGGGAGGTCTGAACACCATATATTTT	CASSPRGGLNTIYF
TRBJ2-1	-	-	TRBV15	TGTGCCACCAGCAGAGGGGGGGGCAGGGGTTTACACAATGAGCAGTTCTTC	CATSRGGGRGLHNEQFF
TRBJ1-5	-	TRBD1	TRBV27	TGTGCCAGCAGTACAGACAGGGGGCTTGACCAGCCCCAGCATTTT	CASSTDRGLDQPQHF
TRBJ2-4	-	TRBD1	TRBV5-4	TGTGCCAGCAGCCCGTCCCGGGACAGCGTATTAGCCAAAAACATTCAGTACTTC	CASSPSRDSVLAKNIQYF
TRBJ2-5	-	TRBD1	TRBV6-1	TGTGCCAGCATCTTGACGACAGGGTGGGAGACCCAGTACTTC	CASILTTGWETQYF